The present T cell receptor beta chain was sequenced within a study of shared clonotypes between healthy human individuals (dated by TCRdb to the early 2020s). For the wider study: The cohort comprised two women and three men aged 18 to 49 years. Between about 0.85 and 8.9 billion PBMCs per donor were obtained by leukapheresis. To estimate repertoire size and how much clonotypes are shared between individuals, the study performed deep sequencing of blood TCR repertoires from a few healthy adults. Libraries were prepared and TCR repertoires were sequenced by different laboratories using diverse techniques, in order to increase sequencing depth and limit assay-specific biases. For each donor, CD4 naive and CD4 memory were each run on three plates, CD8 naive on two plates, and CD8 memory on one plate. Overall study results and their limits: Incomplete sequencing was indicated by rarefaction of sorted-subset datasets, despite the large sequencing depth. Compared with non-shared clonotypes, the clonotypes found in all four sorted-subset donors had higher generation probabilities. When several donors were compared, the shared fraction of clonotypes was 5% to 6.5% for naive CD4, less than 4% for naive CD8, 2% to 2.5% for memory CD4, and less than 0.45% for memory CD8. Sampling was restricted to blood, and TCR repertoires in tissues likely differ from the TCR repertoires found in blood. Because the study included a small number of donors, the genetic and exposure-history diversity represented was limited. Pairwise subsampling led to the expectation that sequencing depth would affect the degree of clonotype sharing among donors. Naive subsets generally had larger estimated clonotype richness than memory subsets did.

A remark on this clone: This clone's antigen is unknown. The sample holds no much larger clone one base away, and base qualities are not on file. Other nucleotide sequences in the sample specify the same CDR3.

Counted from cysteine to phenylalanine, this CDR3 has 13 amino acids. Solely the CDR3 DNA is kept, with 39 bases framed from the first base. Trimming takes 1 base from V and 3 bases from J, and the germline ends sit 7 bases apart. The germline V gene sets CDR1 to SGHRS and CDR2 to YFSETQ. Using the deep immunoSEQ assay, multiplex PCR amplified TCR CDR3 regions from genomic DNA. Extracted genomic DNA from each cell subset was spread evenly across all wells of several immunoSEQ 96-well plates, with each plate serving as a replicate. For sorted subsets, each replicate PCR was loaded with approximately 190 ng genomic DNA, equivalent to 32,000 or so T cell genomes. Purified libraries were measured with a Qubit 3.0 fluorometer, size-checked on a Bioanalyzer 2100, and measured again with the KAPA Library Quantification kit. Every immunoSEQ 96-well plate was sequenced on a dedicated single-read 150-cycle Illumina NextSeq 550 flow cell. On the study's bioinformatics: Because the immunoSEQ output included only junctional sequences and no quality scores, the filtering could not be the same as the filtering used for full-length reads. To assign V/J genes and CDR3, sequences were annotated against IMGT germline references using PyIR, a Python wrapper for IgBLAST v1.9. Reads were removed for weak V/J assignments (E-value above 1e-6), missing CDR3, stop codons, out-of-frame junctions, or ambiguous translated residues. V3J clonotypes were defined as sequences sharing the same inferred V gene, J gene, and CDR3 amino acid sequence. Percentage overlap between repertoires was computed as shared unique clonotypes divided by the size of the smaller repertoire. Three approaches were used to assess repertoire richness: RTK rarefaction, the Chao1 estimator, and Recon v2.1 estimates of unobserved clonotypes. Generation probabilities were computed with OLGA for all TCRbeta clonotypes obtained by the gDNA method from several donors. TCRdb took over this immuneACCESS table, retaining in-frame rearrangements with V and J assigned. Such tables are incomplete; in checked studies, under half of the missing clones stem from an unresolved V gene, and the remainder is unexplained. V, J and clone size derive from that table, while D and trimming were established from the DNA sequence. The sample table lists roughly 1,600,000 clones, just under 99% of them with a count of one. The biggest ten clones account for 0.36% of the sample.

Healthy HIV-negative adults with no recently reported acute infections or vaccinations were included as donors. Every donor was a Caucasian adult residing in Nashville, Tennessee, USA. CD4+ T cells were enriched by magnetic negative selection; naive cells were then positively selected on CD45RA, and the negative fraction formed the memory subset. Blood was obtained by leukapheresis, after which PBMCs were separated by Ficoll-Histopaque density gradient centrifugation and cryopreserved in liquid nitrogen vapor phase. Purity and quantity of every magnetically sorted T cell population were checked by analytical flow cytometry. Genomic DNA was isolated from each sorted fraction and quantified by UV absorbance on a Nanodrop 2000c.

Sequencing used naive CD4+ T cells sorted from blood. Explained via the paper, the cell subset or site label denotes: CD45RA+ positively selected. This clonotype originated in a man between 25 and 39 years old in good health. The chain couples TRBV5-1 to TRBJ2-5; the D gene is perhaps TRBD2, from 5 matching bases. The CDR3 is CASSLYGEETQYF. The DNA is TGCGCCAGCAGCTTGTACGGGGAAGAGACCCAGTACTTC. The full variable domain, with segments outside the CDR3 supplied by the reference TRBV5-1 and TRBJ2-5 proteins, appears as KAGVTQTPRYLIKTRGQQVTLSCSPISGHRSVSWYQQTPGQGLQFLFEYFSETQRNKGNFPGRFSGRQFSNSRSEMNVSTLELGDSALYLCASSLYGEETQYFGPGTRLLVL.